Included here is one T cell receptor beta chain sequence, with context. Its specificity is not known. Libraries were prepared by immunoSEQ multiplex PCR; TCRdb keeps only in-frame clonotypes and omits some of them. The sample has 70,000 or so clones, 90% seen once. The sample originates from a study of identifying expanded T cells in peripheral blood. Study findings and constraints: Across healthy donors, higher total template counts meant significantly greater roughly two-week count variance. Over about two and four weeks, about 16 and 19 clones changed, versus roughly 1.1 between replicates.

V lost 2 bases and J 2 bases, leaving 16 bases between the germline ends. CDR3 length equals 17 residues. Germline V lookup: CDR1 SEHNR, CDR2 FQNEAQ (reference sequence). During the collection period, no donor immune events like infections were recorded. The sequence was obtained from a person aged 18-70 years in good health. The chain joins TRBV7-9 to TRBJ1-3; no firm D call. The sequencing input was blood. The CDR3 here is CASSLPREESTGNTIYF. CDR3 nucleotide sequence: TGTGCCAGCAGCTTACCGCGAGAAGAGAGTACTGGAAACACCATATATTTT.